This T cell receptor beta chain came from a study of cytomegalovirus exposure and HLA in healthy donors. This PCR relied on a set of 60 Vbeta primers and 13 Jbeta primers. TCRdb keeps only in-frame clones here, not all; method: immunoSEQ multiplex PCR. Of about 130,000 clones listed, 70% to 80% are singletons. The V and J ends lost 5 bases and 5 bases, in that order; junction bases with no gene match: 8. Germline V gives CDR1 MGHDK, CDR2 SYGVNS. This CDR3 region has 14 residues. The sequence was obtained from a man aged 35 to 55 in good health and CMV-seropositive. The chain carries TRBV25-1 and TRBJ1-1; 7 bases map to TRBD1. Specimen: PBMCs. CDR3 sequence (DNA): TGTGCCAGCAGTAGGCAGGGGGATCTAACTGAAGCTTTCTTT. This gives the protein CASSRQGDLTEAFF.